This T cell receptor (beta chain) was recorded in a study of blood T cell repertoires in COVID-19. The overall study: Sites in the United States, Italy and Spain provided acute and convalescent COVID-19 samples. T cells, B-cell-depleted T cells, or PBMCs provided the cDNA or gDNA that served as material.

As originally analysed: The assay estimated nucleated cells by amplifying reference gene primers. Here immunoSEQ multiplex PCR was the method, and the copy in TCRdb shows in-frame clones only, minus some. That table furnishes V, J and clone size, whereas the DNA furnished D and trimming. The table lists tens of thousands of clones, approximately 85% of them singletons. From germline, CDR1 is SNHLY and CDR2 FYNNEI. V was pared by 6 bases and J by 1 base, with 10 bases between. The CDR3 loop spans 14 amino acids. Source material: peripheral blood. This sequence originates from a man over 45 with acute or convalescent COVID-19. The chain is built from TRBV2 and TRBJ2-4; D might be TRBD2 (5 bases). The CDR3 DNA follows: TGTGCCAGCAGAGAGCGGTGGGCCAAAAACATTCAGTACTTC. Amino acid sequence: CASRERWAKNIQYF. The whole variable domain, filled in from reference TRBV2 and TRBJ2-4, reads EPEVTQTPSHQVTQMGQEVILRCVPISNHLYFYWYRQILGQKVEFLVSFYNNEISEKSEIFDDQFSVERPDGSNFTLKIRSTKLEDSAMYFCASRERWAKNIQYFGAGTRLSVL.